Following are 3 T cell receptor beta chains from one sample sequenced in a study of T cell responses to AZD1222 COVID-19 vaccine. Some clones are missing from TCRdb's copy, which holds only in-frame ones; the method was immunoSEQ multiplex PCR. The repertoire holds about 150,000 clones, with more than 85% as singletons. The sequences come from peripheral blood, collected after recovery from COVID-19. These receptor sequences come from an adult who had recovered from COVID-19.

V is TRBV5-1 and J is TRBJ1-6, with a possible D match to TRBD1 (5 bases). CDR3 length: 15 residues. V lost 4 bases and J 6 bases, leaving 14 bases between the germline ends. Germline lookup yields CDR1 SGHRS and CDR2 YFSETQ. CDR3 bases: TGCGCCAGCAGCAAAGAGGCAGGGAGTAATTCACCCCTCCACTTT. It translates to CASSKEAGSNSPLHF.

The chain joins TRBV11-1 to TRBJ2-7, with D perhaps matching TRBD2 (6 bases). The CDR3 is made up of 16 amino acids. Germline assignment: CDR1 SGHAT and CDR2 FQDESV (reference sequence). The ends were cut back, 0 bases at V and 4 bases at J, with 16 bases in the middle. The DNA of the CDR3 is TGTGCCAGCAGCTTAGCCCCCGGGGGAAGTTCGTACGAGCAGTACTTC. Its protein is CASSLAPGGSSYEQYF.

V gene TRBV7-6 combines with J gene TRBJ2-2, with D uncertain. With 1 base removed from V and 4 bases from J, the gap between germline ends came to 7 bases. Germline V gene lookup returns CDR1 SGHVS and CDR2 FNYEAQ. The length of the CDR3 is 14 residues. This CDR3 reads CASSLGIPTGELFF. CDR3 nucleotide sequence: TGTGCCAGCAGCTTAGGTATCCCCACCGGGGAGCTGTTTTTT.